Below, 9 T cell receptor beta chains from the same sample are listed, as sequenced in a study of regulatory T cells in long-lasting Graves disease. Time point: newly diagnosed GD, antithyroid drugs for less than 3 months. Generation of the TCR library employed RNA extracted from PBMCs. Construction of TCR beta libraries relied on iRepertoire HTBI primers and on Arm-PCR targeting CDR3 regions. TCRdb fed the multiplex PCR reads into MiXCR, producing one record per CDR3 protein. There are under 500,000 distinct CDR3 sequences in the sample; 16% occur only once, and about 11% lies in the top ten. This same sample was also taken into another study, of T cells in Graves' hyperthyroidism and ophthalmopathy.

This material consisted of peripheral blood mononuclear cells (PBMCs), taken at new diagnosis, from a patient treated with antithyroid drugs. The receptors were gathered from a woman in her twenties or thirties with Graves disease.

Only a few counts were recorded for this clonotype. The J gene is TRBJ1-4, the V gene TRBV3-1; D is undetermined. Germline V lookup: CDR1 LGHDT, CDR2 YNNKEL (reference sequence). The CDR3 is 16 amino acids. The V and J ends lost 3 bases and 5 bases respectively, with 16 bases between them. The CDR3 sequence is CASSHVPGRLNEKLFF. As DNA, the CDR3 is TGTGCCAGCAGCCATGTACCCGGCCGGTTAAATGAAAAACTGTTTTTT.

There are many counts of this clonotype. The chain links TRBV12-3 or TRBV12-4 to TRBJ1-1; D perhaps matches TRBD1 (6 bases). This CDR3 spans 13 amino acids. Between the trimmed V and J ends, which lost 7 bases and 6 bases, there was a span of 15 bases. In DNA, the CDR3 is TGTGCCAGCACCACAGGGTCCGGCGCTGAAGCTTTCTTT. This translates into CASTTGSGAEAFF.

This clonotype came up once. A much larger clone differs from this one at a single base, so this may be a read error. In this CDR3 the conserved last residue, phenylalanine or tryptophan, is missing, so a read error is likely. The gene calls are TRBV27 and TRBJ2-1; 8 positions match TRBD2. Trimming at V came to 7 bases and at J to 8 bases, leaving 1 base not matched to a gene. The CDR3 spans 11 residues. Germline V CDR1 and CDR2: MNHEY, SMNVEV (reference sequence). The CDR3 loop reads CASTSGHEQFS. The CDR3 DNA reads as TGTGCCAGCACTAGCGGGCATGAGCAGTTCTCC.

The table lists this clonotype with a few counts. Since a much larger clone is just one base distant, this may be a read error. The V and J genes are TRBV5-1 and TRBJ1-1; D remains unclear. Per germline, CDR1 SGHRS and CDR2 YFSETQ. Trimming pared 3 bases from V and 1 base from J, leaving 10 bases between. The CDR3 spans 14 residues. In DNA form, the CDR3 reads TGCGCCAGCAGCTCGGTCTCGGCGAACACTGAAGCTTTCTTT. Its translation is CASSSVSANTEAFF.

This clonotype has more than one count but fewer than ten. The chain has TRBV20-1 and TRBJ1-2; D is ambiguous. The germline gives CDR1 DFQATT, CDR2 SNEGSKA (reference sequence). This CDR3 is built from 11 residues. CDR3 in DNA: TGCATGGTCACGACGATCTATGGCTACACCTTC. Amino acid sequence: CMVTTIYGYTF.

There are a few counts of this clonotype. The V gene is TRBV20-1, the J gene TRBJ2-3, with 8 positions matching TRBD2. This CDR3 comprises 16 residues. CDR1 is DFQATT, CDR2 SNEGSKA, per germline (reference sequence). V trimming: 3 bases; J trimming: 6 bases; junction bases outside the gene matches: 14. This CDR3 reads CSASGITSGVSDTQYF. The CDR3 DNA is TGCAGTGCTAGTGGTATAACTAGCGGAGTTAGTGATACGCAGTATTTT.

Many counts were recorded for this clonotype. This chain links TRBV28 with TRBJ2-7; 7 positions agree with TRBD1. Germline trimming cut 6 bases from V and 2 bases from J; bases unmatched to any gene: 10. The CDR3 loop spans 15 amino acids. Germline assignment: CDR1 MDHEN and CDR2 SYDVKM. CDR3 protein: CASSRGQFGAYEQYF. CDR3 bases: TGTGCCAGCAGCCGGGGACAGTTCGGGGCCTACGAGCAGTACTTC.

This clonotype was detected a few times. This chain uses TRBV20-1 with TRBJ2-4; D perhaps matches TRBD1 (6 bases). This CDR3 spans 15 amino acids. Trimming removed 0 bases from V and 3 bases from J, with 12 bases in between. Germline V lookup: CDR1 DFQATT, CDR2 SNEGSKA (reference sequence). CDR3 sequence: CSAREYREGKNIQYF. The CDR3 DNA reads TGCAGTGCTAGAGAATACAGGGAAGGCAAAAACATTCAGTACTTC.

This clonotype was seen many times. The rearrangement links TRBV20-1 to TRBJ2-7, with a tentative D call TRBD2 (6 bases). The length of the CDR3 is 16 residues. V was clipped by 6 bases and J by 5 bases, with 26 bases between them. Germline-derived CDR1 and CDR2 are DFQATT and SNEGSKA (reference sequence). Written as DNA, the CDR3 is TGCAGTGCCAGGCCCGATGATCTGGAGGGAGACGACGAGCAGTACTTC. This sequence encodes CSARPDDLEGDDEQYF.